What follows describes a single T cell receptor beta chain. Its antigen is still unknown. The data were obtained in a study of T cells in Graves' hyperthyroidism and ophthalmopathy. Background on the study: Peripheral blood was collected at initial diagnosis, before any treatment. The study's findings and limits: Model output signaled ophthalmopathy a median 6.5 months ahead of onset.

It was uncontrolled infection, other autoimmune disease, pregnancy or lactation that excluded patients. Every diagnosis used clinical symptoms, serum thyroxine and TRAb, thyroid ultrasound and orbital computed tomography. Using RNA transcripts as the source, TCR beta CDR3 regions were amplified. First-round RT-PCR with HTBI primers amplified the TCR CDR3 region. TCRdb independently ran MiXCR on the multiplex PCR reads; one entry per CDR3 protein. This table has about 480,000 distinct CDR3 sequences, around an eighth appearing once. The sequencing sample was made of blood. This clonotype was obtained from a woman aged 18-29 years with Graves' hyperthyroidism.

The CDR3 DNA reads TGTGCCAGCAGCCAGGACAAATATCAGCCCCAGCATTTT. It encodes CASSQDKYQPQHF. This rearrangement joins TRBV7-8 to TRBJ1-5; tentative D call: TRBD1 (5 bases). Germline V CDR1 and CDR2: SGHVS, FQNEAQ. V was cut by 5 bases and J by 5 bases, with 10 bases left in between. This CDR3 is 13 amino acids long.